The 30 T cell receptor beta chains in this list originate from one sample, sequenced in a study of T cell responses to AZD1222 COVID-19 vaccine (dated by TCRdb to 2020 to 2023). Preparation of the library involved the immunoSEQ multiplex PCR assay. Entries here come from immuneACCESS through TCRdb and include only in-frame sequences with V and J called. Some clones fail to appear in such tables; in the studies checked, an unresolved V gene covers under half of the shortfall, and the cause of the remainder is unknown. The sample yields 110,000 to 150,000 clones; about 88% were counted once. The top ten clonotypes cover about 4.8% of the sample. The time point label of this sample denotes: baseline before first vaccination. The specimen comprised peripheral blood, sampled on day 0 of AZD1222 vaccination. These receptors came from an adult in good health.

This clone has more than one count but fewer than ten. The rearrangement links TRBV30 to TRBJ1-2; D is undetermined. CDR3 length equals 13 residues. Germline assignment: CDR1 GTSNPN and CDR2 SVGIG (reference sequence). Between the trimmed V and J ends, which lost 0 bases and 5 bases, there was a span of 10 bases. Written as DNA, the CDR3 is TGTGCCTGGAGTGTAGGGCAGGTATATGGCTACACCTTC. Protein: CAWSVGQVYGYTF.

This sequence joins TRBV6-5 and TRBJ1-1; D call uncertain. Germline loops: CDR1 MNHEY, CDR2 SVGAGI. Trimming pared 2 bases from V and 1 base from J, leaving 14 bases between. CDR3 size: 16 residues. The CDR3 is CASSYRRVGRNTEAFF. CDR3 sequence (DNA): TGTGCCAGCAGTTACCGAAGGGTGGGAAGGAACACTGAAGCTTTCTTT.

This clone appeared once. Here the CDR3 reads CASSLGQGFTEAFF. DNA of the CDR3: TGCGCCAGCAGCCTAGGACAGGGCTTCACTGAAGCTTTCTTT. The J gene is TRBJ1-1, the V gene TRBV5-1; 8 nucleotides align to TRBD1. In germline, CDR1 is SGHRS, CDR2 YFSETQ. This CDR3 region has 14 residues. Trimming removed 4 bases from V and 4 bases from J; junction bases left unmatched: 6. Together with reference TRBV5-1 and TRBJ1-1, the CDR3 gives the full variable domain: KAGVTQTPRYLIKTRGQQVTLSCSPISGHRSVSWYQQTPGQGLQFLFEYFSETQRNKGNFPGRFSGRQFSNSRSEMNVSTLELGDSALYLCASSLGQGFTEAFFGQGTRLTVV.

J is TRBJ2-7 and V is TRBV11-2; TRBD2 matches at 8 bases. V trimming: 6 bases; J trimming: 3 bases; junction bases outside the gene matches: 13. Germline CDR1 SGHAT, CDR2 FQNNGV. This CDR3 region has 16 residues. For the CDR3, the DNA is TGTGCCAGCAGTAGTATAGCGGGATCAGTTCTCTACGAGCAGTACTTC. Protein product: CASSSIAGSVLYEQYF.

V gene TRBV27 combines with J gene TRBJ2-7; 9 nucleotides agree with TRBD1. The CDR3 runs 14 residues. V dropped 5 bases and J dropped 4; count of bases not matched to a gene: 6. Germline CDR1 and CDR2: MNHEY and SMNVEV (reference sequence). CDR3 sequence: CASSPTGQGYEQYF. CDR3 coding DNA: TGTGCCAGCAGTCCGACGGGACAGGGATACGAGCAGTACTTC.

This clone was picked up one time. The V call is TRBV7-2, the J call TRBJ1-2; no clear D gene. Trimming left V 1 base short and J 1 base short, with 10 bases between. Germline lookup yields CDR1 SGHTA and CDR2 FQGNSA. The CDR3 consists of 15 residues. CDR3 sequence (DNA): TGTGCCAGCAGCTTAGATTTACCGTTTAACTATGGCTACACCTTC. It encodes CASSLDLPFNYGYTF.

V and J are TRBV6-5 and TRBJ1-5; TRBD1 might be the D (5 bases). Trimming left V 9 bases short and J 5 bases short, with 11 bases between. Germline CDR1 MNHEY, CDR2 SVGAGI. This CDR3 has 12 amino acids. CDR3 in amino acids: CASHLGDQPQHF. The CDR3 DNA is TGTGCCAGTCACCTAGGGGATCAGCCCCAGCATTTT.

The chain links TRBV15 to TRBJ1-6; D is uncertain. This CDR3 spans 14 amino acids. V was pared by 5 bases and J by 11 bases, with 16 bases between. Germline CDR1 LNHNV, CDR2 YYDKDF (reference sequence). CDR3 DNA sequence: TGTGCCACCAGCGGTACCTTTAGTGAACCACCCCTCCACTTT. Protein: CATSGTFSEPPLHF.

This chain links TRBV11-2 with TRBJ1-5; D not resolved. Germline V gene sequence: CDR1 SGHAT, CDR2 FQNNGV. This CDR3 region has 13 residues. V gave up 0 bases and J gave up 5 bases, with 5 bases separating them. The CDR3 sequence: CASSLDAHQPQHF. The DNA for the CDR3 is TGTGCCAGCAGCTTAGATGCCCATCAGCCCCAGCATTTT.

The chain has TRBV18 and TRBJ1-5; D uncertain. This CDR3 comprises 13 residues. The V gene lost 2 bases and the J gene lost 5 bases, with 7 bases spanning the gap. Germline V gene lookup returns CDR1 KGHSH and CDR2 LQKENI. The CDR3 DNA reads as TGTGCCAGCTCACCAGACACGTATCAGCCCCAGCATTTT. It translates to CASSPDTYQPQHF.

This clone is a singleton in its sample. V is TRBV12-5 and J is TRBJ1-5; unclear D gene. V shed 6 bases and J shed 5 bases, with 5 bases lying between them. In germline, CDR1 is LGHNT, CDR2 FRNRAP. There are 11 residues in the CDR3. CDR3 in amino acids: CASGTYQPQHF. For the CDR3, the DNA is TGTGCTAGTGGAACGTATCAGCCCCAGCATTTT.

The chain's CDR3 is CASSPQLGRTDTQYF. The CDR3 DNA is TGCGCCAGCAGCCCCCAACTAGGACGCACAGATACGCAGTATTTT. The rearrangement links TRBV4-1 to TRBJ2-3, with a tentative D call TRBD2 (5 bases). Germline-derived CDR1 and CDR2 are MGHRA and YSYEKL. V was pared by 4 bases and J by 1 base, with 12 bases between. The CDR3 extends over 15 amino acids.

This sequence joins TRBV29-1 and TRBJ1-2; no clear D. CDR3 length: 11 residues. Looked up from germline, CDR1 is SQVTM and CDR2 is ANQGSEA. Trimming took off 5 bases at V and 3 bases at J, with 7 bases between the two ends. CDR3 loop: CSVSGDYGYTF. In DNA form, the CDR3 reads TGCAGCGTTTCGGGTGACTATGGCTACACCTTC.

This chain uses TRBV9 with TRBJ2-1; 7 nucleotides line up with TRBD2. J gave up 4 bases and V 0 bases, and 4 bases lay outside the gene matches. This CDR3 is 15 amino acids long. Germline V gives CDR1 SGDLS, CDR2 YYNGEE. CDR3 sequence: CASSVASGIYNEQFF. The CDR3 DNA sequence: TGTGCCAGCAGCGTAGCTAGCGGTATTTACAATGAGCAGTTCTTC.

The gene calls are TRBV6-5 and TRBJ1-2; 7 bases are a match to TRBD1. This CDR3 region has 15 residues. The V and J ends lost 3 bases and 3 bases, in that order; junction bases with no gene match: 7. Per the germline V gene, CDR1 is MNHEY and CDR2 is SVGAGI. CDR3 protein: CASSYTGAADYGYTF. The CDR3 region has the DNA TGTGCCAGCAGTTATACAGGGGCGGCGGACTATGGCTACACCTTC.

This chain links TRBV30 with TRBJ2-7, with TRBD2 matching over 10 bases. This CDR3 is built from 15 residues. Germline-derived CDR1 and CDR2 are GTSNPN and SVGIG (reference sequence). Germline trimming cut 3 bases from V and 0 bases from J; bases unmatched to any gene: 5. The CDR3 DNA reads as TGTGCCTGGAGCCCACTAGCGGGACTCTCCTACGAGCAGTACTTC. Translation: CAWSPLAGLSYEQYF.

The rearrangement links TRBV12-5 to TRBJ2-7; D unclear. Trimming left V 5 bases short and J 3 bases short, with 5 bases between. The CDR3 sequence is 11 residues long. In germline, CDR1 is LGHNT, CDR2 FRNRAP. This CDR3 reads CASGVYYEQYF. In nucleotides, the CDR3 is TGTGCTAGTGGTGTCTACTACGAGCAGTACTTC. Together with reference TRBV12-5 and TRBJ2-7, the CDR3 gives the full variable domain: DARVTQTPRHKVTEMGQEVTMRCQPILGHNTVFWYRQTMMQGLELLAYFRNRAPLDDSGMPKDRFSAEMPDATLATLKIQPSEPRDSAVYFCASGVYYEQYFGPGTRLTVT.

The genes are TRBV2 and TRBJ1-1, with 9 bases fitting TRBD1. This CDR3 is 13 amino acids long. The germline V gene encodes CDR1 SNHLY and CDR2 FYNNEI. V shed 7 bases, J shed 5 bases, and the junction held 5 bases outside the gene matches. The CDR3 DNA follows: TGTGCCAGCAACCGACAGGGGGTAACTGAAGCTTTCTTT. Its translation is CASNRQGVTEAFF. Combining the CDR3 with reference TRBV2 and TRBJ1-1 gives the whole variable domain EPEVTQTPSHQVTQMGQEVILRCVPISNHLYFYWYRQILGQKVEFLVSFYNNEISEKSEIFDDQFSVERPDGSNFTLKIRSTKLEDSAMYFCASNRQGVTEAFFGQGTRLTVV.

The CDR3 loop reads CASSLLGVGYGYTF. For the CDR3, the DNA is TGTGCCAGCAGTTTACTGGGGGTTGGCTATGGCTACACCTTC. This sequence joins TRBV27 and TRBJ1-2; the D gene is possibly TRBD1 (5 bases). Trimming cost V 2 bases and J 4 bases, with 11 bases left between them. Germline CDR1 is MNHEY and CDR2 is SMNVEV (reference sequence). The CDR3 loop spans 14 amino acids.

The chain links TRBV6-4 to TRBJ2-1; D is perhaps TRBD2 (6 bases). The V end was cut by 3 bases, the J end by 7 bases, with 10 bases between. Looked up from germline, CDR1 is MRHNA and CDR2 is SNTAGT. This CDR3 region has 13 residues. The CDR3 sequence is CASSEEGTNEQFF. Written as DNA, the CDR3 is TGTGCCAGCAGTGAAGAAGGGACTAATGAGCAGTTCTTC.

V and J are TRBV6-4 and TRBJ2-3; D may match TRBD1 or TRBD2 (5 bases each). V shed 6 bases and J shed 2 bases, with 12 bases lying between them. This CDR3 comprises 14 residues. CDR1 is MRHNA, CDR2 SNTAGT, per germline. The CDR3 is CASSGGDPTDTQYF. The CDR3 DNA follows: TGTGCCAGCAGCGGTGGGGACCCCACAGATACGCAGTATTTT.

V gene TRBV29-1 combines with J gene TRBJ1-1, with D uncertain. There are 13 residues in the CDR3. The ends were cut back, 2 bases at V and 1 base at J, with 8 bases in the middle. Looked up from germline, CDR1 is SQVTM and CDR2 is ANQGSEA. The DNA of the CDR3 is TGCAGCGTTGAAATCGACGGGAACACTGAAGCTTTCTTT. Residues: CSVEIDGNTEAFF.

The chain combines TRBV9 with TRBJ1-6; D unresolved. Germline V gives CDR1 SGDLS, CDR2 YYNGEE. The V end was cut by 0 bases, the J end by 10 bases, with 5 bases between. The CDR3 length is 12 residues. The DNA for the CDR3 is TGTGCCAGCAGCGTAGGAGGGTCACCCCTCCACTTT. The encoded protein is CASSVGGSPLHF.

The chain recombines TRBV15 with TRBJ2-4; a weak D match, TRBD2 (6 bases). Trimming removed 5 bases at V and 8 bases at J, with 13 bases between. This CDR3 is 13 amino acids long. The germline CDR1 and CDR2 sequences are LNHNV and YYDKDF (reference sequence). In DNA form, the CDR3 reads TGTGCCACCAGCTCTACGGGAGCTGACATTCAGTACTTC. Encoded protein: CATSSTGADIQYF.

The chain combines TRBV28 with TRBJ2-1; 7 nucleotides agree with TRBD1. J lost 1 base, V lost 8 bases, and 8 bases had no gene match. The CDR3 consists of 15 residues. CDR1 is MDHEN and CDR2 is SYDVKM in the germline V gene. The CDR3 protein is CASGSGTVSYNEQFF. CDR3 nucleotides: TGTGCCAGCGGATCCGGGACAGTATCCTACAATGAGCAGTTCTTC. Looking up the rest from reference TRBV28 and TRBJ2-1 gives the full variable domain: DVKVTQSSRYLVKRTGEKVFLECVQDMDHENMFWYRQDPGLGLRLIYFSYDVKMKEKGDIPEGYSVSREKKERFSLILESASTNQTSMYLCASGSGTVSYNEQFFGPGTRLTVL.

In this sample, this clone turned up once. The chain combines TRBV30 with TRBJ2-2; D perhaps matches TRBD2 (6 bases). The V gene's germline CDR1 is GTSNPN and CDR2 SVGIG (reference sequence). This CDR3 region has 14 residues. Deletions cut 0 bases from V and 6 bases from J, with 11 bases between. Written as DNA, the CDR3 is TGTGCCTGGAGTGTAGAGGAGGGAGCCGGGGAGCTGTTTTTT. Residues: CAWSVEEGAGELFF.

In this sample, this clone turned up once. The V call is TRBV5-1, the J call TRBJ1-2; D may be TRBD1 (6 bases). This CDR3 contains 15 residues. Trimming shortened V by 4 bases and J by 2 bases, and 15 bases separated the two germline ends. Germline assignment: CDR1 SGHRS and CDR2 YFSETQ. The CDR3 loop reads CASSQTGRGNYGYTF. The CDR3 region has the DNA TGCGCCAGCAGCCAAACAGGGCGCGGGAACTATGGCTACACCTTC.

The V and J genes are TRBV28 and TRBJ1-5, with D unclear. The CDR3 has 15 amino acids. Deletions cut 5 bases from V and 3 bases from J, with 14 bases between. Germline V gives CDR1 MDHEN, CDR2 SYDVKM. The CDR3 bases are TGTGCCAGCAGTAGTCGAGGGATATACAATCAGCCCCAGCATTTT. This sequence encodes CASSSRGIYNQPQHF.

The chain combines TRBV5-1 with TRBJ1-2; TRBD1 might be the D (5 bases). V shed 4 bases and J shed 2 bases, with 12 bases lying between them. CDR3 length: 14 residues. CDR1 is SGHRS and CDR2 is YFSETQ in the germline V gene. The CDR3 DNA reads as TGCGCCAGCAGCCCCTTGACAGCCAACTATGGCTACACCTTC. This translates into CASSPLTANYGYTF.

The J gene is TRBJ1-4, the V gene TRBV18; 8 bases are shared with TRBD1. CDR1 KGHSH and CDR2 LQKENI come from the germline V gene. The length of the CDR3 is 13 residues. J gave up 8 bases and V 5 bases, and 4 bases lay outside the gene matches. CDR3 sequence reads: CASSTNRGEKLFF. Written as DNA, the CDR3 is TGTGCCAGCTCAACAAACAGGGGGGAAAAACTGTTTTTT. Filled out from reference TRBV18 and TRBJ1-4, the complete variable domain reads NAGVMQNPRHLVRRRGQEARLRCSPMKGHSHVYWYRQLPEEGLKFMVYLQKENIIDESGMPKERFSAEFPKEGPSILRIQQVVRGDSAAYFCASSTNRGEKLFFGSGTQLSVL.